This is a list of T cell receptor beta chains from one sample in a study of T cell responses to AZD1222 COVID-19 vaccine. The data were produced by immunoSEQ multiplex PCR, yet TCRdb's version contains in-frame clones alone and is incomplete. In the table there are over 100,000 clones, 88% of which are singletons. Source: peripheral blood, taken on day 0 of AZD1222 vaccination. These receptors were obtained from an adult in good health. The CDR3 runs from the conserved cysteine through the conserved F or W. Each record gives: D gene, clone size, J gene, V gene, CDR3 DNA, CDR3 protein. A D gene is named only where the DNA matches it firmly. Clone size is given for some rows only: seen once, a few or many times, or a class if the clone is expanded.

>TRBD1|NA|TRBJ2-7|TRBV7-8
TGTGCCAGCAGCTTGGACGGACAGGGGTCCTACGAGCAGTACTTC
CASSLDGQGSYEQYF
>NA|NA|TRBJ2-7|TRBV9
TGTGCCAGCAGCGTCGCCCAGGGAGCCTACGAGCAGTACTTC
CASSVAQGAYEQYF
>NA|NA|TRBJ1-5|TRBV29-1
TGCAGCGTACTGCTCGGGTTAGGCAATCAGCCCCAGCATTTT
CSVLLGLGNQPQHF
>NA|NA|TRBJ1-1|TRBV29-1
TGCAGCGTTGATAACGGGAACACTGAAGCTTTCTTT
CSVDNGNTEAFF
>TRBD1|NA|TRBJ2-7|TRBV7-6
TGTGCCAGCAGCTTAGGATTGGGGACAGGGCAGGACTTC
CASSLGLGTGQDF
>NA|NA|TRBJ2-3|TRBV2
TGTGCCAGCAGTGAAGAGGCTGGCCTAGGCACAGATACGCAGTATTTT
CASSEEAGLGTDTQYF
>NA|NA|TRBJ1-3|TRBV2
TGTGCCAGCAGTGTACAGGGCTCTGGAAACACCATATATTTT
CASSVQGSGNTIYF
>NA|once|TRBJ2-1|TRBV3-1/TRBV3-2
TGTGCCAGCAGCACTCTCCCCTTAGGGAATGAGCAGTTCTTC
CASSTLPLGNEQFF
>NA|NA|TRBJ1-3|TRBV12-3/TRBV12-4
TGTGCCAGCAGCCTTGCTATTAGCACCATATATTTT
CASSLAISTIYF
>NA|NA|TRBJ1-1|TRBV6-5
TGTGCCAGCAGTTACTCACTACGAGGCACTGAAGCTTTCTTT
CASSYSLRGTEAFF
>NA|NA|TRBJ1-5|TRBV4-1
TGCGCCAGCAGCAAAGAAGAGGGGAATCAGCCCCAGCATTTT
CASSKEEGNQPQHF